The subject of this entry is one TCR beta chain. V was cut by 2 bases and J by 2 bases, with 13 bases left in between. This CDR3 comprises 15 residues. Germline V CDR1 and CDR2: SGHVS, FQNEAQ. As processed by the authors: Amplification with reference gene primers provided the estimates of nucleated cell counts. The repertoire was sequenced with immunoSEQ multiplex PCR; TCRdb's copy has only in-frame clones and lacks some. V and J calls and clone size are given by that table; D and trimming were obtained from the DNA. Of more than 110,000 clones in the sample, 75% to 85% were seen once. This record comes from a study of blood T cell repertoires in COVID-19. Study-wide background: There were acute and convalescent COVID-19 samples, and they came from the United States, Italy and Spain. T cells, B-cell-depleted T cells, or PBMCs supplied cDNA or gDNA.

Sample: peripheral blood. The sequence came from a woman older than 75 with acute or convalescent COVID-19. J is TRBJ2-7 and V is TRBV7-8, with TRBD2 as a possible D gene (7 bases). CDR3 protein: CASSLRREGAYEQYF. The CDR3 nucleotides read TGTGCCAGCAGCTTAAGAAGGGAGGGGGCCTACGAGCAGTACTTC.